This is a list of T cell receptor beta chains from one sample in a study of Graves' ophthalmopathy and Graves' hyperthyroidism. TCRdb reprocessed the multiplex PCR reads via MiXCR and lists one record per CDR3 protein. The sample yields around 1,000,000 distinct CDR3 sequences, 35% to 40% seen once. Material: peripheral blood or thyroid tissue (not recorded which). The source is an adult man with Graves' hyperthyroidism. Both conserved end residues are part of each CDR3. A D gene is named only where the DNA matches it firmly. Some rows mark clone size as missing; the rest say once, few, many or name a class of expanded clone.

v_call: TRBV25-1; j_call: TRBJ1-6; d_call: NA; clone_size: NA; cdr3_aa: CASSQGPGAAFILSPLHF; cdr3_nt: TGTGCCAGCAGCCAGGGTCCAGGGGCCGCGTTTATTCTCTCACCCCTCCACTTT
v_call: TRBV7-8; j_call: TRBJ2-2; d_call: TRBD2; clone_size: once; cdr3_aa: CASSPSGINTGELFF; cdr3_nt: TGTGCCAGCAGCCCTAGCGGGATTAACACCGGGGAGCTGTTTTTT
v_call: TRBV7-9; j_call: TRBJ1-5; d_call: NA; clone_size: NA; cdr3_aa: CASSPEDSNQPQHF; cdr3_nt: TGTGCCAGCAGCCCGGAGGATAGCAATCAGCCCCAGCATTTT
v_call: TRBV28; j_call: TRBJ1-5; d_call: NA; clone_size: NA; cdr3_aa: CASGTGCHQPQHF; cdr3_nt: TGTGCCAGCGGCACAGGGTGCCATCAGCCCCAGCATTTT
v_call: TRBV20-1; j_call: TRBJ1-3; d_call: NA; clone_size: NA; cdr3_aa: CSAQDASGNTIYF; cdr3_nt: TGCAGTGCACAAGACGCCTCTGGAAACACCATATATTTT
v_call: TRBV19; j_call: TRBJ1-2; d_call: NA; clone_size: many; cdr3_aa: CASTRGGAYGYTF; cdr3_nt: TGTGCCAGTACCAGGGGAGGAGCCTATGGCTACACCTTC
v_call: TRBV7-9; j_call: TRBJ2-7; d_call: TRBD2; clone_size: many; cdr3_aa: CASSAGASGSYEQYF; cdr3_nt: TGTGCCAGCTCCGCGGGGGCTAGCGGGAGTTACGAGCAGTACTTC
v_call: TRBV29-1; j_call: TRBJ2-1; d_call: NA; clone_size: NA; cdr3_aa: CSVEGTRDDEQFF; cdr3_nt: TGCAGCGTTGAGGGTACCAGGGACGATGAGCAGTTCTTC
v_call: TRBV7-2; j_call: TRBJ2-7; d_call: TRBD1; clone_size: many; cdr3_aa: CASSLTGQSSYEQYF; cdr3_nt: TGTGCCAGCAGCCTGACGGGACAGAGCTCCTACGAGCAGTACTTC
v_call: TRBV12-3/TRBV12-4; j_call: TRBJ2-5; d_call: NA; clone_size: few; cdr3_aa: CASSEGEETQYF; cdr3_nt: TGTGCCAGCAGTGAGGGTGAAGAGACCCAGTACTTC
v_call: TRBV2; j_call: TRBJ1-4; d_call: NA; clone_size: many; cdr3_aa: CASISGRYEKLFF; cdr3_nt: TGTGCCAGCATCTCAGGAAGATACGAAAAATTGTTTTTT
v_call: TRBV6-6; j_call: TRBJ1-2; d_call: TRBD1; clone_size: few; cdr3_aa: CASSLQGARYGYTF; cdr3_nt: TGTGCCAGCAGTCTACAGGGGGCGCGTTACGGCTACACCTTC
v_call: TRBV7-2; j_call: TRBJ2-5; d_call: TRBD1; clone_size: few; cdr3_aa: CASSLMWGTVHQETQYF; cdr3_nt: TGTGCCAGCAGCTTAATGTGGGGGACAGTTCACCAAGAGACCCAGTACTTC
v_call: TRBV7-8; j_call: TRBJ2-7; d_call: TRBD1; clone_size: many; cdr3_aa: CASSLGTPGQPYEQYF; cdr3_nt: TGTGCCAGCAGCTTGGGGACCCCGGGACAGCCCTACGAGCAGTACTTC
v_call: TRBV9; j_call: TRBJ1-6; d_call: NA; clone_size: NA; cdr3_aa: CASSRTRDSYNSPLHF; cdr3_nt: TGTGCCAGCAGCCGAACCCGGGACTCCTATAATTCACCCCTCCACTTT
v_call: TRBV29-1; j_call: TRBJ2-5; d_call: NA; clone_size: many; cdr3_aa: CSVIRDNQETQYF; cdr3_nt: TGCAGCGTTATTAGGGACAACCAAGAGACCCAGTACTTC
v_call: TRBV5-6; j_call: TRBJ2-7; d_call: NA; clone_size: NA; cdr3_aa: CASSSDGPTWYGQYF; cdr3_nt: TGTGCCAGCAGCTCAGACGGACCGACTTGGTACGGGCAGTACTTC
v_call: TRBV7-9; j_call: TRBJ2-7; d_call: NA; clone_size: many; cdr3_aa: CASSTSRRPFSYEQYF; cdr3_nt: TGTGCCAGCAGTACAAGCAGGCGTCCCTTCTCCTACGAGCAGTACTTC
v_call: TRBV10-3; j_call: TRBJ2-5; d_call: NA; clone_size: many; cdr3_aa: CAISEPQGPQETQYF; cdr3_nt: TGTGCCATCAGTGAACCGCAGGGGCCCCAAGAGACCCAGTACTTC
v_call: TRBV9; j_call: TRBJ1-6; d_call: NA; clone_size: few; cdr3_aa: CASRSGGSYNSLLHF; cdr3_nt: TGTGCCAGCAGGTCGGGGGGGTCCTATAATTCACTCCTCCACTTT
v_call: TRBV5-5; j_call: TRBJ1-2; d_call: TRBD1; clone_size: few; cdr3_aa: CASLPGTGGFNYGYTF; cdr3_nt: TGTGCCAGTCTCCCCGGGACAGGGGGTTTTAACTATGGCTACACCTTC
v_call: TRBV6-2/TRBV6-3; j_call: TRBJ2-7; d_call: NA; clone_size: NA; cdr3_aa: CASSYPPVDEQYF; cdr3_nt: TGTGCCAGCAGTTACCCGCCTGTCGACGAGCAGTACTTC
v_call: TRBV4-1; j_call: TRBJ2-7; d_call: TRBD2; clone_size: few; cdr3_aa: CASSQVGRGGPHEQYF; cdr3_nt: TGCGCCAGCAGCCAAGTAGGGCGGGGGGGCCCCCACGAGCAGTACTTC
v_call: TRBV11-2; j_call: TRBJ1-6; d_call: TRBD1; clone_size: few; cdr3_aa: CASSLERDRGKTDNSPLHF; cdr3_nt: TGTGCCAGCAGCTTAGAACGGGACAGGGGAAAAACGGATAATTCACCCCTCCACTTT
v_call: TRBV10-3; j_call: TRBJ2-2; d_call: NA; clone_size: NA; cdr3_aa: CAISGAEGHGELFF; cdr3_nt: TGTGCCATCAGTGGGGCAGAGGGGCACGGGGAGCTGTTTTTT
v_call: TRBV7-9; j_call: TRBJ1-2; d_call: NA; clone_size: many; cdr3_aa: CASSGSGFGGYGYTF; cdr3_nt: TGTGCCAGCAGCGGATCAGGGTTTGGGGGCTATGGCTACACCTTC